Listed here are 31 T cell receptor beta chains from one sample, sequenced in a study of Graves' ophthalmopathy and Graves' hyperthyroidism. Scientists amplified the TCR beta CDR3 regions from RNA transcripts. The first round was an RT-PCR with HTBI primers, and the second round was a multiplex PCR. MiXCR was run by TCRdb on the multiplex PCR reads, yielding one entry per CDR3 protein. The sample holds hundreds of thousands of distinct CDR3 sequences, around 40% seen once. The sequencing input was peripheral blood. These receptors came from an adult man with Graves' ophthalmopathy.

This clonotype was detected ten times or more. The V gene is TRBV29-1, the J gene TRBJ1-1, with 9 bases fitting TRBD1. Germline loops: CDR1 SQVTM, CDR2 ANQGSEA. Germline trimming cut 6 bases from V and 7 bases from J; bases unmatched to any gene: 9. The CDR3 sequence is 13 residues long. CDR3 nucleotide sequence: TGCAGCGTAAAACAGGGGGCGCAGGGTGAAGCTTTCTTT. Translation gives CSVKQGAQGEAFF.

This clonotype was counted at least ten times. This chain links TRBV6-1 with TRBJ1-5; no definite D call. In germline, CDR1 is MNHNS, CDR2 SASEGT. V lost 7 bases, J lost 3 bases, and 10 bases lay in between. CDR3 length equals 13 residues. The CDR3 region is CASTDGYNQPQHF. The CDR3 DNA is TGTGCCAGCACGGACGGCTACAATCAGCCCCAGCATTTT.

The CDR3 reads CASATDLNTGELFF. The DNA for the CDR3 is TGTGCCAGCGCCACGGACCTGAACACCGGGGAGCTGTTTTTT. The V call is TRBV25-1, the J call TRBJ2-2; unclear D gene. Germline CDR1 is MGHDK and CDR2 is SYGVNS. This CDR3 spans 14 amino acids. The V end lost 8 bases, the J end lost 1 base, and 11 bases lay between the germline ends.

This clonotype has more than one count but fewer than ten. CDR3 in amino acids: CSVRTGIPNQPQHF. The CDR3 DNA is TGCAGTGTTAGGACAGGGATACCCAATCAGCCCCAGCATTTT. The chain joins TRBV20-1 to TRBJ1-5; 8 positions match TRBD1. V lost 7 bases, J lost 3 bases, and 8 bases stayed unmatched. Germline V gene data show CDR1 as DFQATT and CDR2 as SNEGSKA (reference sequence). This CDR3 comprises 14 residues.

As regards this clonotype: With a much larger clone just one base away, this may be a read error. The chain combines TRBV19 with TRBJ2-7; D is uncertain. This CDR3 has 14 amino acids. V lost 4 bases and J 2 bases, leaving 12 bases between the germline ends. CDR1 and CDR2 (germline): LNHDA, SQIVND (reference sequence). The CDR3 DNA is TGTGCCAGTAGTAGAACCGAGACCACCTACGAGCAGTACTTC. This codes for CASSRTETTYEQYF.

This chain links TRBV7-9 with TRBJ2-7, with D perhaps given as TRBD1 or TRBD2 (5 bases each). The CDR3 spans 13 residues. The germline CDR1 and CDR2 sequences are SEHNR and FQNEAQ (reference sequence). V dropped 5 bases and J dropped 6 bases, with 14 bases sitting between them. The CDR3 protein is CASSPVGDREQYF. CDR3 sequence (DNA): TGTGCCAGCAGCCCAGTGGGGGATCGCGAGCAGTACTTC.

In its sample, this clonotype was seen many times. This sequence joins TRBV9 and TRBJ1-6, with unresolved D. Germline V gene lookup returns CDR1 SGDLS and CDR2 YYNGEE. The CDR3 runs 14 residues. Trimming shortened V by 0 bases and J by 8 bases, and 9 bases separated the two germline ends. The CDR3 region has the DNA TGTGCCAGCAGCGTAGGGACTTTTGATTCACCCCTCCACTTT. Protein: CASSVGTFDSPLHF.

The chain has TRBV6-5 and TRBJ1-2, with TRBD1 identical over 7 bases. Looked up from germline, CDR1 is MNHEY and CDR2 is SVGAGI. The CDR3 loop spans 15 amino acids. J lost 7 bases, V lost 5 bases, and 13 bases had no gene match. The CDR3 reads CASSRNTGAVTGYTF. CDR3 DNA sequence: TGTGCCAGCAGTCGAAACACAGGGGCGGTAACTGGCTACACCTTC.

This chain uses TRBV11-2 with TRBJ2-7; no clear D gene. The CDR3 length is 14 residues. V lost 2 bases and J lost 4, with 12 bases in between. Per germline, CDR1 SGHAT and CDR2 FQNNGV. The CDR3 reads CASSLMETGYEQYF. CDR3 coding DNA: TGTGCCAGCAGCTTAATGGAGACGGGTTACGAGCAGTACTTC.

With regard to this clonotype: This may arise from a read error, as a much more abundant clone is one base away. This chain joins TRBV15 and TRBJ1-2; D is ambiguous. This CDR3 is 13 amino acids long. The V and J ends lost 5 bases and 1 base respectively, with 8 bases between them. Germline assignment: CDR1 LNHNV and CDR2 YYDKDF (reference sequence). The CDR3 here is CATSLDVNYGYTF. In DNA form, the CDR3 reads TGTGCCACCAGCTTAGATGTTAACTATGGCTACACCTTC.

This clonotype was detected ten times or more. The V and J genes are TRBV10-3 and TRBJ2-7, with D possibly being TRBD1 (5 bases). Germline loops: CDR1 ENHRY, CDR2 SYGVKD. CDR3 length: 14 residues. The V gene lost 2 bases and the J gene lost 4 bases, with 12 bases spanning the gap. The CDR3 region has the DNA TGTGCCATCAGTGAGCGCAGGGATGTTTACGAGCAGTACTTC. The encoded protein is CAISERRDVYEQYF.

This clonotype turned up a few times. CDR3 sequence: CSATKVNTEAFF. The DNA for the CDR3 is TGCAGTGCTACAAAAGTGAACACTGAAGCTTTCTTT. This sequence joins TRBV20-1 and TRBJ1-1; D is unresolved. Germline V gene sequence: CDR1 DFQATT, CDR2 SNEGSKA (reference sequence). Trimming pared 4 bases from V and 0 bases from J, leaving 6 bases between. The CDR3 loop spans 12 amino acids.

Concerning this clonotype: It may be a read error: a sequence one base away is much more abundant. The chain couples TRBV5-4 to TRBJ1-6, with D perhaps TRBD1 (6 bases). There are 14 residues in the CDR3. Germline V CDR1 and CDR2: SGHNT, YYREEE (reference sequence). CDR3 in amino acids: CASSLEPGDSPLHF. CDR3 in DNA: TGCGCCAGCAGCTTGGAGCCAGGGGATTCACCCCTCCACTTT.

In regard to this clonotype: Given a much more abundant clone one base away, this may be a read error. The genes are TRBV7-2 and TRBJ1-2; D call uncertain. Germline CDR1 SGHTA, CDR2 FQGNSA. CDR3 length: 12 residues. CDR3 loop: CANSLGPGGYTF. The DNA for the CDR3 is TGTGCCAACAGCTTAGGTCCTGGCGGCTACACCTTC.

The chain carries TRBV7-2 and TRBJ2-3, with TRBD2 identical over 9 bases. The V and J ends lost 5 bases and 6 bases, in that order; junction bases with no gene match: 12. This CDR3 has 16 amino acids. Germline V gives CDR1 SGHTA, CDR2 FQGNSA. The CDR3 region is CASSRISGGTFDTQYF. The CDR3, as DNA: TGTGCCAGCAGCCGAATTAGCGGGGGCACGTTTGATACGCAGTATTTT.

The rearrangement links TRBV7-9 to TRBJ2-7; the match to TRBD2 covers 12 bases. Germline CDR1 and CDR2: SEHNR and FQNEAQ (reference sequence). This CDR3 spans 14 amino acids. The trim removed 3 bases at V and 6 bases at J, leaving 3 bases unmatched. CDR3 region: CASSLGLAGSEQYF. For the CDR3, the DNA is TGTGCCAGCAGCTTGGGACTAGCGGGTTCCGAGCAGTACTTC.

This chain uses TRBV20-1 with TRBJ2-7; no clear D gene. CDR1 is DFQATT, CDR2 SNEGSKA, per germline (reference sequence). With 0 bases removed from V and 1 base from J, the gap between germline ends came to 7 bases. This CDR3 comprises 13 residues. The CDR3 sequence is CSAREQQSYEQYF. CDR3 DNA: TGCAGTGCTAGAGAACAGCAATCCTACGAGCAGTACTTC.

This clonotype was counted at least ten times. V is TRBV29-1 and J is TRBJ1-2, with TRBD1 matching over 12 bases. The CDR3 has 13 amino acids. V was pared by 5 bases and J by 7 bases, with 5 bases of the junction left unmatched. Germline CDR1 and CDR2: SQVTM and ANQGSEA. CDR3 residues: CSVPGQGAGGYTF. The CDR3 DNA sequence: TGCAGCGTTCCGGGACAGGGGGCCGGTGGCTACACCTTC.

J is TRBJ2-2 and V is TRBV29-1; D may match TRBD1 or TRBD2 (5 bases each). V gave up 7 bases and J gave up 0 bases, with 9 bases separating them. The germline CDR1 and CDR2 sequences are SQVTM and ANQGSEA. The CDR3 extends over 13 amino acids. The CDR3 DNA follows: TGCAGCGGCCGGGACGCGAACACCGGGGAGCTGTTTTTT. It is translated as CSGRDANTGELFF.

This clonotype has ten or more counts. The J gene is TRBJ1-2, the V gene TRBV29-1; 7 nucleotides line up with TRBD1. This CDR3 has 14 residues. Losses at the gene ends were 1 base for V and 7 bases for J; bases not matched to a gene: 9. Looked up from germline, CDR1 is SQVTM and CDR2 is ANQGSEA. DNA of the CDR3: TGCAGCGTTGAAGTTGTGGCAGGGGGGTTTGGCTACACCTTC. Translation gives CSVEVVAGGFGYTF.

This clonotype was detected a few times. Since a much larger clone is just one base distant, this may be a read error. The chain recombines TRBV10-3 with TRBJ1-1; D is perhaps TRBD1 (6 bases). The germline V gene has CDR1 ENHRY and CDR2 SYGVKD. The CDR3 has 15 amino acids. V was pared by 3 bases and J by 1 base, with 12 bases between. CDR3 protein: CAISDPGHPNTEAFF. The CDR3 DNA reads TGTGCCATCAGTGATCCGGGACACCCGAACACTGAAGCTTTCTTT.

This clonotype occurred a few times. The chain is built from TRBV6-5 and TRBJ2-7; 7 bases are a match to TRBD2. The germline CDR1 and CDR2 sequences are MNHEY and SVGAGI. The CDR3 runs 15 residues. The V gene end was trimmed by 6 bases and the J gene end by 4 bases; junction bases not matched to a gene: 12. CDR3 DNA: TGTGCCAGCAGCCCCCAGGCGGGAGAGCTGTACGAGCAGTACTTC. Protein: CASSPQAGELYEQYF.

This clonotype was seen many times. The J gene is TRBJ1-1, the V gene TRBV7-3, with D unclear. CDR3 length: 14 residues. Trimming pared 0 bases from V and 3 bases from J, leaving 8 bases between. From germline, CDR1 is SGHTA and CDR2 FQGTGA. In DNA form, the CDR3 reads TGTGCCAGCAGCTTAACGGCTAGGGACACTGAAGCTTTCTTT. Translation gives CASSLTARDTEAFF. Filled out from reference TRBV7-3 and TRBJ1-1, the complete variable domain reads GAGVSQTPSNKVTEKGKYVELRCDPISGHTALYWYRQSLGQGPEFLIYFQGTGAADDSGLPNDRFFAVRPEGSVSTLKIQRTERGDSAVYLCASSLTARDTEAFFGQGTRLTVV.

Regarding this clonotype: Germline and junction disagree at one end, which may indicate a read error. This chain uses TRBV15 with TRBJ2-6, with 8 bases fitting TRBD1. This CDR3 has 16 residues. CDR1 and CDR2 from the germline V gene are LNHNV and YYDKDF (reference sequence). The CDR3 loop reads CATSGVGGTGGNVLTF. For the CDR3, the DNA is TGTGCCACCAGCGGGGTAGGGGGAACAGGGGGCAACGTCCTGACTTTC.

In regard to this clonotype: This could be a read error, since a much larger clone is one nucleotide away. The chain employs TRBV10-3 and TRBJ2-2; 8 nucleotides match TRBD1. The CDR3 is 17 residues long. The germline V gene has CDR1 ENHRY and CDR2 SYGVKD. Here the CDR3 DNA reads TGTGCCATCAGCGCGCGGGACAGGACGACCAACACCGGGGAGCAGTTTTTT. Protein product: CAISARDRTTNTGEQFF.

For this clonotype: Its ends do not fully match the called genes, so a read error is possible. CDR3 DNA: TGTGCCAGCAGTGAAGGACGGCTTGACTACGAGCAGTACTTC. The encoded protein is CASSEGRLDYEQYF. The gene calls are TRBV10-3 and TRBJ2-7; no reliable D call. Looked up from germline, CDR1 is ENHRY and CDR2 is SYGVKD. The CDR3 loop spans 14 amino acids.

The chain carries TRBV7-3 and TRBJ2-7; D not resolved. The V end lost 5 bases, the J end lost 4 bases, and 12 bases lay between the germline ends. The CDR3 runs to 13 residues. In germline, CDR1 is SGHTA, CDR2 FQGTGA. CDR3 nucleotide sequence: TGTGCCAGCAGCGAAGAGTTCGGTTACGAGCAGTACTTC. As protein: CASSEEFGYEQYF.

The chain carries TRBV7-9 and TRBJ2-7, with 10 nucleotides matching TRBD1. The germline gives CDR1 SEHNR, CDR2 FQNEAQ (reference sequence). This CDR3 has 14 amino acids. Unmatched junction bases numbered 6, after V lost 7 bases and J lost 3 bases. The CDR3 region has the DNA TGTGCCAGCACCCCGACAGGGGGCTTCTACGAGCAGTACTTC. Its translation: CASTPTGGFYEQYF.

This clonotype has a count of ten or more. The chain joins TRBV9 to TRBJ1-1, with D hard to call. V lost 0 bases and J 4 bases, leaving 10 bases between the germline ends. The CDR3 has 14 amino acids. CDR1 SGDLS and CDR2 YYNGEE come from the germline V gene. The CDR3 DNA follows: TGTGCCAGCAGCGTAGTAGGCGGTTCCACTGAAGCTTTCTTT. This translates into CASSVVGGSTEAFF.

The chain recombines TRBV6-6 with TRBJ1-5; D uncertain. Germline V gives CDR1 MNHNY, CDR2 SVGAGI (reference sequence). The CDR3 has 15 amino acids. V lost 2 bases, J lost 0 bases, and 8 bases lay in between. The CDR3 spells CASSYVADSNQPQHF. The CDR3 region has the DNA TGTGCCAGCAGTTACGTGGCAGATAGCAATCAGCCCCAGCATTTT.

This clonotype occurred many times. The chain joins TRBV10-1 to TRBJ2-5; D might be TRBD2 (6 bases). Germline CDR1 is WNHNN and CDR2 is SYGVQD (reference sequence). The CDR3 contains 12 residues. Between the trimmed V and J ends, which lost 6 bases and 9 bases, there was a span of 14 bases. The CDR3 DNA follows: TGCGCCAGCAGCCGGGACTCCGGACCCCAGTACTTC. Translation gives CASSRDSGPQYF.